This T cell receptor (beta chain) emerged from a study of cytomegalovirus exposure and HLA in healthy donors. PCR amplification relied on 60 Vbeta primers (plus 13 Jbeta primers). Sequenced by immunoSEQ multiplex PCR; TCRdb stores in-frame clones only, minus some. The profile shows around 150,000 clones, roughly 80% of them singletons. Study outcomes and limitations: In a later analysis, V- and J-gene trimming of beta chains associated with a DCLRE1C missense variant, replicated independently. Most likely, a cluster of highly shared sequence variants arose as a sequencing artifact. CMV serostatus was the only immune exposure information that was available.

Notes on this clone: Antigen specificity is unknown.

The CDR3 consists of 13 residues. Germline V gene data show CDR1 as MDHEN and CDR2 as SYDVKM. V shed 6 bases and J shed 5 bases, with 13 bases lying between them. The rearrangement links TRBV28 to TRBJ1-1; the D gene is possibly TRBD1 (6 bases). This TCR derives from a human donor in good health. Source material: PBMCs. The CDR3 protein is CASRMGGATEAFF. As DNA, the CDR3 is TGTGCCAGCAGGATGGGGGGGGCGACTGAAGCTTTCTTT. The variable domain in full, with the rest retrieved from reference TRBV28 and TRBJ1-1, is DVKVTQSSRYLVKRTGEKVFLECVQDMDHENMFWYRQDPGLGLRLIYFSYDVKMKEKGDIPEGYSVSREKKERFSLILESASTNQTSMYLCASRMGGATEAFFGQGTRLTVV.